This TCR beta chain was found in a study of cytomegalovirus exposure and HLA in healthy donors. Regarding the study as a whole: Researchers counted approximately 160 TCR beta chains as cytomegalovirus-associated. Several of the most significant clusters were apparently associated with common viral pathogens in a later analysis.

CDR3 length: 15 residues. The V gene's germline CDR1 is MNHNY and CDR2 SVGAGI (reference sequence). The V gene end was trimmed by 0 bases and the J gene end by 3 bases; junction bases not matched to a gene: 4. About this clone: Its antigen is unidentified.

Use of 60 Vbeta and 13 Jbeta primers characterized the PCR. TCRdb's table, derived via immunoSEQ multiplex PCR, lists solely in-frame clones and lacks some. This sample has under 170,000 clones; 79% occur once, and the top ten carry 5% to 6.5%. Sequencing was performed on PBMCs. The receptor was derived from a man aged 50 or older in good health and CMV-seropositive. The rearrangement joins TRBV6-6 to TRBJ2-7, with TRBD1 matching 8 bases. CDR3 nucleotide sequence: TGTGCCAGCAGTTACTCCACAGGGGGGCTCTACGAGCAGTACTTC. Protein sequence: CASSYSTGGLYEQYF.